This T cell receptor beta chain derives from a study of response to subunit inactivated influenza vaccine. Whole-study findings and limits: Seasonal influenza vaccination, on each occasion, was suggested by the authors to recruit few new T cells.

As regards this clonotype: The antigen is not known.

Trimming stripped 4 bases from V and 4 bases from J, with 11 bases between. Germline V CDR1 and CDR2: SQVTM, ANQGSEA. This CDR3 spans 13 amino acids. TCRdb re-called the RT-PCR reads through MiXCR, storing one row per CDR3 protein. This table has about 300,000 distinct CDR3 sequences, about 20% appearing once. The sequence was collected from a man between 50 and 75 years old who received an inactivated influenza vaccine. The chain couples TRBV29-1 to TRBJ2-1, with D perhaps TRBD1 or TRBD2 (6 bases each). The material sequenced was PBMCs from blood, taken about 20 months after vaccination. The CDR3 DNA is TGCAGCGTTGTTAGGAGGGGGTACAATGAGCAGTTCTTC. Translated: CSVVRRGYNEQFF.